This entry lists 25 T cell receptor beta chains sequenced from one sample in a study of patients and donors after allogeneic stem cell transplantation. MiXCR, run by TCRdb on the RT-PCR reads, gives a single entry per CDR3 protein. The sample records 70,000 to 95,000 distinct CDR3 sequences, around 5% being singletons. The source material was blood, either unsorted or a sorted T cell fraction (not recorded which). The source of these receptors is a human donor who was either an allogeneic HSCT recipient or a stem cell or donor lymphocyte infusion donor (not recorded which). It is not recorded whose cells these are; they may come from a transplant donor.

This clonotype turned up a few times. The V gene is TRBV3-1, the J gene TRBJ2-7, with D perhaps TRBD1 (6 bases). The ends were cut back, 11 bases at V and 9 bases at J, with 17 bases in the middle. The CDR3 is made up of 11 amino acids. Germline V gene sequence: CDR1 LGHDT, CDR2 YNNKEL (reference sequence). CDR3 DNA sequence: TGTGCCCCCCAAATAGGGACACGGCAGTACTTC. It translates to CAPQIGTRQYF.

This clonotype was observed many times. The chain has TRBV28 and TRBJ2-5, with 11 positions matching TRBD2. The germline V gene encodes CDR1 MDHEN and CDR2 SYDVKM. This CDR3 region has 15 residues. V trimming: 3 bases; J trimming: 4 bases; junction bases outside the gene matches: 4. The CDR3 region has the DNA TGTGCCAGCAGTTTCACTAGCGGGAGAGTAGAGACCCAGTACTTC. The encoded protein is CASSFTSGRVETQYF.

This clonotype has at least ten counts. This chain uses TRBV7-8 with TRBJ2-1; the D is unclear. CDR1 is SGHVS, CDR2 FQNEAQ, per germline. Trimming took 1 base from V and 0 from J, leaving 7 bases between them. CDR3 length: 15 residues. CDR3 DNA sequence: TGTGCCAGCAGCTTAGGGGGTCCCTCCTACAATGAGCAGTTCTTC. Translated, it gives CASSLGGPSYNEQFF.

Many counts were recorded for this clonotype. The chain uses TRBV11-2 and TRBJ1-3; D ambiguous. This CDR3 spans 13 amino acids. Trimming stripped 0 bases from V and 3 bases from J, with 3 bases between. CDR1 SGHAT and CDR2 FQNNGV come from the germline V gene. CDR3 residues: CASSLEVGNTIYF. The CDR3 DNA reads TGTGCCAGCAGCTTAGAGGTTGGAAACACCATATATTTT.

This clonotype showed up many times. The chain joins TRBV29-1 to TRBJ1-1; D possibly corresponds to TRBD1 (5 bases). CDR3 length: 13 amino acids. V shed 6 bases and J shed 1 base, with 12 bases lying between them. From germline, CDR1 is SQVTM and CDR2 ANQGSEA. CDR3: CSVRGRGNTEAFF. The CDR3 DNA reads as TGCAGCGTCCGGGGAAGGGGGAACACTGAAGCTTTCTTT.

This clonotype was seen repeatedly, ten times or more. The chain uses TRBV5-1 and TRBJ2-5, with D unclear. V dropped 1 base and J dropped 2 bases, with 9 bases sitting between them. The CDR3 is 14 amino acids. Germline loops: CDR1 SGHRS, CDR2 YFSETQ. In DNA form, the CDR3 reads TGCGCCAGCAGCTTGACGACATTTCAAGAGACCCAGTACTTC. Translated, it gives CASSLTTFQETQYF.

This clonotype was counted at least ten times. The J gene is TRBJ2-7, the V gene TRBV7-8; D not certain. Germline CDR1 is SGHVS and CDR2 is FQNEAQ. The V end lost 2 bases, the J end lost 4 bases, and 18 bases lay between the germline ends. The CDR3 is made up of 16 amino acids. CDR3 protein: CASSLSNLGRIYEQYF. The CDR3 coding sequence is TGTGCCAGCAGCTTAAGTAACTTGGGTCGCATATACGAGCAGTACTTC.

This clonotype was seen many times. The chain has TRBV12-3 or TRBV12-4 and TRBJ2-3; D is possibly TRBD2 (5 bases). The CDR3 length is 12 residues. Deletions cut 4 bases from V and 7 bases from J, with 9 bases between. The CDR3 is CASSSGLYTQYF. The CDR3 nucleotides are TGTGCCAGCAGTTCCGGACTTTATACGCAGTATTTT.

This clonotype was seen many times. The genes are TRBV12-3 or TRBV12-4 and TRBJ2-3; 7 bases align to TRBD1. This CDR3 is 13 amino acids long. With V trimmed by 5 bases and J by 4 bases, 3 bases remained unmatched. Written as DNA, the CDR3 is TGTGCCAGCAGTCGACAGGGCCCAGATACGCAGTATTTT. The encoded protein is CASSRQGPDTQYF.

The chain employs TRBV5-1 and TRBJ1-1; no firm D call. Trimming shortened V by 4 bases and J by 0 bases, and 13 bases separated the two germline ends. Per germline, CDR1 SGHRS and CDR2 YFSETQ. The CDR3 has 15 residues. As DNA, the CDR3 is TGCGCCAGCAGCCCTACCGACGGCATGAACACTGAAGCTTTCTTT. Encoded protein: CASSPTDGMNTEAFF.

The sample holds many counts of this clonotype. The gene calls are TRBV24-1 and TRBJ2-3, with no clear D. The CDR3 has 14 amino acids. Germline lookup yields CDR1 KGHDR and CDR2 SFDVKD. The V end lost 4 bases, the J end lost 1 base, and 8 bases lay between the germline ends. The CDR3 DNA reads as TGTGCCACCAGTGACCACACCCGCACAGATACGCAGTATTTT. Translating gives CATSDHTRTDTQYF.

This clonotype appeared many times. The chain combines TRBV7-9 with TRBJ2-7; D is unresolved. This CDR3 is 13 amino acids long. CDR1 is SEHNR, CDR2 FQNEAQ, per germline (reference sequence). The V end lost 5 bases, the J end lost 4 bases, and 12 bases lay between the germline ends. DNA for the CDR3: TGTGCCAGCAGCCCCCGACAAATTTACGAGCAGTACTTC. Translation gives CASSPRQIYEQYF.

The V gene is TRBV7-8, the J gene TRBJ2-7; 8 bases are a match to TRBD1. The V gene end was trimmed by 0 bases and the J gene end by 6 bases; junction bases not matched to a gene: 4. Germline V CDR1 and CDR2: SGHVS, FQNEAQ. The CDR3 is made up of 14 amino acids. CDR3 DNA sequence: TGTGCCAGCAGCTTAGCGGCAGGGGGCCTCGAGCAGTACTTC. It is translated as CASSLAAGGLEQYF.

On this clonotype itself: One end of the junction fails to match germline, which may point to a read error. V usage is TRBV2 and J usage is TRBJ2-2; D may match TRBD1 or TRBD2 (5 bases each). Per germline, CDR1 SNHLY and CDR2 FYNNEI. CDR3 size: 17 residues. The CDR3 protein is CASSESRGGSKTGELFF. The CDR3 DNA follows: TGTGCCAGCAGTGAAAGTCGGGGCGGTTCGAAAACCGGGGAGCTGTTTTTT.

There are many counts of this clonotype. The chain recombines TRBV7-2 with TRBJ2-1; 9 nucleotides match TRBD2. V was pared by 4 bases and J by 6 bases, with 10 bases of the junction left unmatched. The CDR3 covers 16 residues. Germline V gives CDR1 SGHTA, CDR2 FQGNSA. Here the CDR3 reads CASSSPLAGGRNEQFF. For the CDR3, the DNA is TGTGCCAGCAGCTCCCCGTTGGCGGGGGGGCGCAATGAGCAGTTCTTC. Full variable domain (outside the CDR3, taken from reference TRBV7-2 and TRBJ2-1): GAGVSQSPSNKVTEKGKDVELRCDPISGHTALYWYRQSLGQGLEFLIYFQGNSAPDKSGLPSDRFSAERTGGSVSTLTIQRTQQEDSAVYLCASSSPLAGGRNEQFFGPGTRLTVL.

The CDR3 is CASGPGGLANTGELFF. The CDR3 DNA reads as TGTGCTAGTGGTCCCGGAGGTCTCGCGAACACCGGGGAGCTGTTTTTT. The rearrangement joins TRBV12-5 to TRBJ2-2; TRBD2 might be the D (5 bases). In germline, CDR1 is LGHNT, CDR2 FRNRAP. V lost 5 bases, J lost 0 bases, and 13 bases lay in between. This CDR3 has 16 amino acids.

This clonotype was seen at least ten times. V is TRBV7-8 and J is TRBJ2-7, with 8 bases aligning to TRBD1. The CDR3 loop spans 15 amino acids. V dropped 5 bases and J dropped 2; count of bases not matched to a gene: 8. Germline CDR1 and CDR2: SGHVS and FQNEAQ. CDR3 region: CASSRFRDRTYEQYF. The CDR3 DNA reads TGTGCCAGCAGCCGCTTCCGGGACAGGACCTACGAGCAGTACTTC.

In its sample, this clonotype was seen many times. The chain has TRBV29-1 and TRBJ2-7; TRBD2 matches at 10 bases. The CDR3 has 15 amino acids. Germline CDR1 and CDR2: SQVTM and ANQGSEA. The J segment lost 4 bases and the V segment lost 3 bases, leaving 9 bases of the junction unmatched. DNA for the CDR3: TGCAGCGTTGACTCGGAGCGGGAGGGCGGTTACGAGCAGTACTTC. It codes for CSVDSEREGGYEQYF.

This clonotype was seen at least ten times. The rearrangement uses TRBV12-3 or TRBV12-4 and TRBJ1-2; D call uncertain. The ends were cut back, 5 bases at V and 8 bases at J, with 15 bases in the middle. This CDR3 has 13 residues. Here the CDR3 DNA reads TGTGCCAGCAGTCCTAAAGACCTGGGCGGCTACACCTTC. Its protein product is CASSPKDLGGYTF.

In its sample, this clonotype was seen many times. This chain links TRBV18 with TRBJ1-3; D is undetermined. The V end lost 0 bases, the J end lost 0 bases, and 9 bases lay between the germline ends. Germline CDR1 KGHSH, CDR2 LQKENI. The CDR3 consists of 16 residues. CDR3 amino acids: CASSPPMGDSGNTIYF. For the CDR3, the DNA is TGTGCCAGCTCACCACCGATGGGAGACTCTGGAAACACCATATATTTT.

The sample holds a few counts of this clonotype. This chain uses TRBV7-3 with TRBJ1-1; a possible D gene is TRBD1 (6 bases). Germline V lookup: CDR1 SGHTA, CDR2 FQGTGA. There are 14 residues in the CDR3. Trimming removed 5 bases from V and 5 bases from J, with 15 bases in between. CDR3 in amino acids: CASSLGGSRTEAFF. The CDR3 DNA reads as TGTGCCAGCAGCCTAGGGGGAAGTCGAACTGAAGCTTTCTTT.

The chain joins TRBV6-4 to TRBJ2-4; TRBD1 agrees at 8 bases. CDR1 and CDR2 (germline): MRHNA, SNTAGT. The J segment lost 2 bases and the V segment lost 0 bases, leaving 6 bases of the junction unmatched. CDR3 length equals 17 residues. The CDR3 coding sequence is TGTGCCAGCAGTGACTCGCAGGGGGCTCTGACCAAAAACATTCAGTACTTC. Encoded protein: CASSDSQGALTKNIQYF.

This chain links TRBV5-8 with TRBJ2-7, with D uncertain. Trimming cost V 0 bases and J 0 bases, with 13 bases left between them. Germline-derived CDR1 and CDR2 are SGHTS and YDEGEE. The CDR3 extends over 16 amino acids. The CDR3 spells CASSLAGRKHSYEQYF. CDR3 nucleotide sequence: TGTGCCAGCAGCTTGGCGGGCAGGAAACACTCCTACGAGCAGTACTTC. Full variable domain (rest looked up from reference TRBV5-8 and TRBJ2-7): EAGVTQSPTHLIKTRGQQATLRCSPISGHTSVYWYQQALGLGLQFLLWYDEGEERNRGNFPPRFSGRQFPNYSSELNVNALELEDSALYLCASSLAGRKHSYEQYFGPGTRLTVT.

This clonotype was counted between two and nine times. V and J are TRBV5-6 and TRBJ1-1; D is uncertain. Trimming cost V 2 bases and J 3 bases, with 17 bases left between them. The CDR3 contains 16 residues. Germline values: CDR1 SGHDT, CDR2 YYEEEE. CDR3 loop: CASSLSWGTGYTEAFF. The CDR3 bases are TGTGCCAGCAGCTTATCATGGGGAACGGGGTACACTGAAGCTTTCTTT.

This clonotype was found many times. J is TRBJ2-2 and V is TRBV5-1; 8 nucleotides match TRBD1. Trimming took 1 base from V and 1 from J; bases not matched to a gene: 6. CDR3 length: 17 residues. Germline CDR1 reads SGHRS; CDR2 reads YFSETQ. The chain's CDR3 is CASSLQGALGNTGELFF. Written as DNA, the CDR3 is TGCGCCAGCAGCTTGCAGGGGGCCCTTGGGAACACCGGGGAGCTGTTTTTT.